This passage covers 5 T cell receptor beta chains from one sample sequenced in a study of graft-versus-host responses after intestinal transplantation (dated by TCRdb to the early 2020s). Library preparation employed the immunoSEQ multiplex PCR assay. The immuneACCESS repertoire file appears here via TCRdb, limited to in-frame rearrangements. These files lack a portion of the clones; in checked studies, under half of the deficit traces to unresolved V genes, and the cause of the others is not known. This sample gives around 20,000 clones in total; 80% to 95% of them show up just once. Around 2% of the sample lies in the top ten. The sequencing here drew on PBMCs, taken around 350 days after transplant. All receptors derive from a human patient who received an intestinal transplant, so some T cells may come from the graft donor.

This clone was seen once. The chain recombines TRBV5-5 with TRBJ2-7; no definite D call. This CDR3 has 11 amino acids. V was trimmed by 0 bases and J by 3 bases, leaving 1 base between them. Germline CDR1 reads SGHKS; CDR2 reads YYEKEE (reference sequence). The CDR3 region has the DNA TGTGCCAGCAGCTTGGGCTACGAGCAGTACTTC. Translation: CASSLGYEQYF.

This CDR3 is CASSLGDRVYEQYF. CDR3 in DNA: TGCGCCAGCAGCTTGGGGGACAGGGTCTACGAGCAGTACTTC. The chain has TRBV5-1 and TRBJ2-7, with 9 bases fitting TRBD1. Germline loops: CDR1 SGHRS, CDR2 YFSETQ. J lost 3 bases, V lost 0 bases, and 1 base had no gene match. This CDR3 region has 14 residues.

The rearrangement links TRBV4-1 to TRBJ1-6; maybe TRBD1 (6 bases). V dropped 0 bases and J dropped 7 bases, with 13 bases sitting between them. Germline values: CDR1 MGHRA, CDR2 YSYEKL. This CDR3 comprises 16 residues. In DNA, the CDR3 is TGCGCCAGCAGCCAAGAAAGAGGACAGTCAAATTCACCCCTCCACTTT. Its translation is CASSQERGQSNSPLHF.

About this clone itself: A junction end diverges from the germline sequence, so it may reflect a read error. CDR3 loop: CASSVGADHSF. In nucleotides, the CDR3 is TGTGCCAGCAGCGTAGGGGCGGACCACTCCTTC. V is TRBV9 and J is TRBJ1-2; D is ambiguous. Germline CDR1 and CDR2: SGDLS and YYNGEE. The CDR3 sequence is 11 residues long.

The V and J genes are TRBV30 and TRBJ1-2; D is undetermined. V was pared by 0 bases and J by 1 base, with 9 bases between. This CDR3 contains 14 residues. Germline assignment: CDR1 GTSNPN and CDR2 SVGIG (reference sequence). CDR3 nucleotide sequence: TGTGCCTGGAGTGTAGGGAACTTTAACTATGGCTACACCTTC. Translating gives CAWSVGNFNYGYTF.